One and the same sample provided the 26 T cell receptor beta chains below, sequenced in a study of HIV-infected children after antiretroviral therapy interruption. Unique molecular identifiers were included in an RNA-based 3' RACE TCR library. TCRdb analysed the 3' RACE reads with MiXCR anew, one entry per CDR3 protein. The sample records some 40,000 distinct CDR3 sequences, under 8% being singletons. The treatment is: PENTA 11 planned treatment interruption arm or continuous ART arm. Material: CD45RA+ CD4+ T cells from PBMCs, pooled from several time points, obtained from a donor given antiretroviral therapy, either interrupted or continuous. Subset given: naive CD4+ CD45RA+ CD45RO- T cells. The receptors originated from a pool of human donors with HIV.

This clonotype was counted at least ten times. The chain uses TRBV6-1 and TRBJ1-5; TRBD1 matches 12 bases. V shed 5 bases, J shed 7 bases, and the junction held 12 bases outside the gene matches. There are 17 residues in the CDR3. Germline values: CDR1 MNHNS, CDR2 SASEGT. The CDR3 bases are TGTGCCAGCAGTACAAGCCCGGGACAGGGGGCCGGCCAGCCCCAGCATTTT. Protein: CASSTSPGQGAGQPQHF.

This clonotype came up a few times. The chain carries TRBV18 and TRBJ2-4; a weak D match, TRBD2 (5 bases). The V gene's germline CDR1 is KGHSH and CDR2 LQKENI. This CDR3 comprises 15 residues. Deletions cut 6 bases from V and 6 bases from J, with 18 bases between. The CDR3 DNA follows: TGTGCCAGCTCCCCCTTTGAGGGAGAAGGAAACATTCAGTACTTC. Its translation: CASSPFEGEGNIQYF. Based on the CDR3 plus reference TRBV18 and TRBJ2-4, the full variable domain is NAGVMQNPRHLVRRRGQEARLRCSPMKGHSHVYWYRQLPEEGLKFMVYLQKENIIDESGMPKERFSAEFPKEGPSILRIQQVVRGDSAAYFCASSPFEGEGNIQYFGAGTRLSVL.

This clonotype appeared many times. The chain is built from TRBV28 and TRBJ2-6; no firm D call. This CDR3 contains 13 residues. CDR1 and CDR2 (germline): MDHEN, SYDVKM. Trimming stripped 7 bases from V and 2 bases from J, with 6 bases between. The chain's CDR3 is CASIAPGANVLTF. CDR3 DNA sequence: TGTGCCAGCATTGCCCCTGGGGCCAACGTCCTGACTTTC.

This clonotype has a count of ten or more. This chain links TRBV5-6 with TRBJ2-1; D might be TRBD1 (6 bases). The CDR3 consists of 14 residues. Trimming shortened V by 1 base and J by 5 bases, and 10 bases separated the two germline ends. Germline V gene lookup returns CDR1 SGHDT and CDR2 YYEEEE. CDR3 residues: CASSLRDTHNEQFF. CDR3 sequence (DNA): TGTGCCAGCAGCTTGAGGGACACCCACAATGAGCAGTTCTTC.

This clonotype showed up many times. The chain combines TRBV4-2 with TRBJ2-7, with D possibly TRBD2 on 7 matching bases. The V gene's germline CDR1 is LGHNA and CDR2 YNFKEQ. The CDR3 is 15 amino acids. The ends were cut back, 0 bases at V and 10 bases at J, with 19 bases in the middle. The CDR3 bases are TGTGCCAGCAGCCAAGATAGCCTGGGGGGGCTTGAACAGTACTTC. It codes for CASSQDSLGGLEQYF.

The genes are TRBV10-3 and TRBJ2-1; D might be TRBD1 (5 bases). The germline CDR1 and CDR2 sequences are ENHRY and SYGVKD. V lost 3 bases to trimming and J lost 4 bases, with 25 bases between them. The CDR3 is 19 amino acids. CDR3 sequence reads: CAISERVAVRQHHYNEQFF. The DNA of the CDR3 is TGTGCCATCAGTGAAAGGGTCGCCGTTAGACAGCACCATTACAATGAGCAGTTCTTC.

The sample holds a few counts of this clonotype. This chain connects TRBV20-1 to TRBJ2-1, with a tentative D call TRBD2 (6 bases). The V gene lost 1 base and the J gene lost 7 bases, with 17 bases spanning the gap. The CDR3 is 15 residues long. Germline CDR1 reads DFQATT; CDR2 reads SNEGSKA (reference sequence). In nucleotides, the CDR3 is TGCAGTGCTAGAGTCTCTAGCGCCCTCGCAAATGAGCAGTTCTTC. This gives the protein CSARVSSALANEQFF.

This clonotype was seen ten or more times. The chain combines TRBV5-1 with TRBJ2-1; D is perhaps TRBD1 (5 bases). Germline values: CDR1 SGHRS, CDR2 YFSETQ. The CDR3 is 14 amino acids. V lost 1 base and J 10 bases, leaving 15 bases between the germline ends. The CDR3, as DNA: TGCGCCAGCAGCTTGCCCAGTACAGGTGGGGAGCAGTTCTTC. Its protein is CASSLPSTGGEQFF.

This clonotype has at least ten counts. The genes are TRBV6-6 and TRBJ1-1; perhaps TRBD1 as D (6 bases). Germline-derived CDR1 and CDR2 are MNHNY and SVGAGI (reference sequence). CDR3 length: 15 amino acids. The ends were cut back, 6 bases at V and 2 bases at J, with 16 bases in the middle. In DNA form, the CDR3 reads TGTGCCAGCAGCCCTTCCAGGGGAGGTAACACTGAAGCTTTCTTT. Its protein is CASSPSRGGNTEAFF.

This clonotype was picked up many times. The CDR3 here is CASKGGTPADTQYF. The CDR3 DNA is TGTGCCAGCAAAGGGGGGACACCGGCAGATACGCAGTATTTT. The chain links TRBV25-1 to TRBJ2-3, with D tentatively TRBD1 or TRBD2 (6 bases each). This CDR3 is 14 amino acids long. V was trimmed by 7 bases and J by 4 bases, leaving 15 bases between them. The germline CDR1 and CDR2 sequences are MGHDK and SYGVNS.

The chain employs TRBV20-1 and TRBJ2-3, with D unresolved. The V end was cut by 5 bases, the J end by 3 bases, with 3 bases between. The CDR3 has 10 amino acids. Germline CDR1 and CDR2: DFQATT and SNEGSKA (reference sequence). CDR3 residues: CSARTDTQYF. Here the CDR3 DNA reads TGCAGTGCTCGTACAGATACGCAGTATTTT.

This clonotype was observed at least ten times. The J gene is TRBJ2-5, the V gene TRBV12-3 or TRBV12-4; D is unresolved. V gave up 5 bases and J gave up 1 base, with 5 bases separating them. This CDR3 is built from 12 residues. For the CDR3, the DNA is TGTGCCAGCAGTCGGACCCAAGAGACCCAGTACTTC. Translating it yields CASSRTQETQYF.

The gene calls are TRBV5-1 and TRBJ2-1; D unclear. This CDR3 contains 12 residues. Germline lookup yields CDR1 SGHRS and CDR2 YFSETQ. Trimming left V 0 bases short and J 5 bases short, with 3 bases between. CDR3 loop: CASSLVNNEQFF. The CDR3 nucleotides read TGCGCCAGCAGCTTGGTGAACAATGAGCAGTTCTTC.

The chain joins TRBV11-1 to TRBJ1-1; D is perhaps TRBD1 (6 bases). Germline lookup yields CDR1 SGHAT and CDR2 FQDESV (reference sequence). V lost 4 bases and J lost 0, with 12 bases in between. The CDR3 contains 15 residues. The CDR3 DNA reads as TGTGCCAGCAGCTCCGGACAGACTATGAACACTGAAGCTTTCTTT. It translates to CASSSGQTMNTEAFF.

CDR3 DNA sequence: TGTGCCAGCAGCTCCTTAGCGGGCTCCTACGAGCAGTACTTC. Translating gives CASSSLAGSYEQYF. The chain carries TRBV28 and TRBJ2-7, with 7 bases identical to TRBD2. Germline CDR1 is MDHEN and CDR2 is SYDVKM. The V segment lost 6 bases and the J segment 0 bases; nucleotides outside the gene matches: 5. This CDR3 has 14 residues.

V and J are TRBV3-1 and TRBJ1-5; D uncertain. Trimming took 1 base from V and 3 from J, leaving 13 bases between them. The CDR3 contains 16 residues. Germline V lookup: CDR1 LGHDT, CDR2 YNNKEL (reference sequence). The CDR3 nucleotides read TGTGCCAGCAGCCAAGGGCAGGTAAGGGACAATCAGCCCCAGCATTTT. This sequence encodes CASSQGQVRDNQPQHF.

This clonotype has at least ten counts. CDR3 residues: CASSIRVGYYEQYF. DNA of the CDR3: TGTGCCAGTAGTATAAGGGTAGGATACTACGAGCAGTACTTC. The gene calls are TRBV19 and TRBJ2-7, with D unclear. Germline loops: CDR1 LNHDA, CDR2 SQIVND (reference sequence). The V gene lost 2 bases and the J gene lost 3 bases, with 11 bases spanning the gap. This CDR3 region has 14 residues.

This clonotype was seen ten or more times. The chain is built from TRBV6-6 and TRBJ2-2; the match to TRBD2 covers 7 bases. The germline gives CDR1 MNHNY, CDR2 SVGAGI (reference sequence). The ends lost 2 bases at V and 0 bases at J; junction bases unmatched: 12. The CDR3 spans 19 residues. The CDR3: CASSYSGLAAPTNTGELFF. In nucleotides, the CDR3 is TGTGCCAGCAGTTACAGCGGTCTAGCGGCGCCTACGAACACCGGGGAGCTGTTTTTT.

The table lists this clonotype with many counts. The chain links TRBV12-3 or TRBV12-4 to TRBJ2-2, with D maybe TRBD2 (6 bases). V was trimmed by 6 bases and J by 2 bases, leaving 13 bases between them. The length of the CDR3 is 15 residues. The CDR3 sequence is CASRGGIYNTGELFF. The CDR3 coding sequence is TGTGCCAGCAGGGGCGGGATCTACAACACCGGGGAGCTGTTTTTT.

This clonotype was found many times. The rearrangement uses TRBV30 and TRBJ1-1; D is unresolved. The germline V and J ends were trimmed by 2 bases and 1 base, with 14 bases remaining between them. CDR1 GTSNPN and CDR2 SVGIG come from the germline V gene (reference sequence). There are 15 residues in the CDR3. The CDR3 DNA reads TGTGCCTGGAGTTATCCGGGCGGACGGAACACTGAAGCTTTCTTT. Its protein is CAWSYPGGRNTEAFF.

This clonotype was detected ten times or more. The rearrangement uses TRBV28 and TRBJ1-2; D is unresolved. This CDR3 has 13 amino acids. Trimming pared 6 bases from V and 0 bases from J, leaving 8 bases between. Per the germline V gene, CDR1 is MDHEN and CDR2 is SYDVKM. The CDR3 protein is CASSKTPNYGYTF. Written as DNA, the CDR3 is TGTGCCAGCAGCAAAACGCCTAACTATGGCTACACCTTC.

This clonotype was seen at least ten times. The CDR3 nucleotides read TGTGCCAGCAGTTACGTCTCAACTCGGGAGACCCAGTACTTC. Translating it yields CASSYVSTRETQYF. The gene calls are TRBV6-2 or TRBV6-3 and TRBJ2-5; no reliable D call. This CDR3 spans 14 amino acids. Trimming cost V 2 bases and J 5 bases, with 12 bases left between them. CDR1 is MNHEY, CDR2 SVGEGT, per germline.

Within the sample, this clonotype is medium-sized (0.01 to 0.1%). One junction end does not reproduce the germline sequence, and a read error may be involved. V and J are TRBV4-1 and TRBJ2-5; TRBD1 matches 10 bases. CDR3 length: 14 residues. Germline CDR1 and CDR2: MGHRA and YSYEKL. CDR3 in amino acids: CASSQGTGEDTQYF. In DNA form, the CDR3 reads TGTGCCAGCAGCCAAGGGACAGGGGAAGACACCCAGTACTTT.

This clonotype was seen at least ten times. J is TRBJ2-7 and V is TRBV7-9; tentative D call: TRBD2 (6 bases). CDR1 and CDR2 from the germline V gene are SEHNR and FQNEAQ (reference sequence). Trimming pared 4 bases from V and 2 bases from J, leaving 9 bases between. The CDR3 length is 13 residues. The CDR3 region has the DNA TGTGCCAGCAGCTCGGGGGTCCCCTACGAGCAGTACTTC. Its protein product is CASSSGVPYEQYF.

Many counts were recorded for this clonotype. The chain has TRBV23-1 and TRBJ2-7; D not resolved. TRBV23-1 is noted as an ORF with a role that remains uncertain. The CDR3 runs to 11 residues. The ends were cut back, 4 bases at V and 2 bases at J, with 3 bases in the middle. CDR3 sequence (DNA): TGCGCCAGCAGTCGCACCTACGAGCAGTACTTC. This translates into CASSRTYEQYF.

This clonotype showed up just once. At one end the junction does not follow the germline gene, possibly because of a read error. The genes are TRBV5-1 and TRBJ2-3, with 7 bases fitting TRBD2. This CDR3 has 16 amino acids. Germline-derived CDR1 and CDR2 are SGHRS and YFSETQ. The CDR3 loop is CASSLYLLAETDTQYF. The CDR3 DNA sequence: TGTGCCAGCAGCTTGTATTTGCTAGCGGAGACAGATACGCAGTATTTT.